This passage covers 24 T cell receptor beta chains from one sample sequenced in a study of blood T cell repertoires in COVID-19. Data came from immunoSEQ multiplex PCR; TCRdb stores just in-frame clones and leaves some out. The data show some 270,000 clones, approximately 85% seen once. Material: peripheral blood. The receptor source for this set is an older woman with acute or convalescent COVID-19.

V and J are TRBV7-9 and TRBJ2-1; the match to TRBD2 covers 14 bases. Unmatched junction bases numbered 4, after V lost 6 bases and J lost 9 bases. Per the germline V gene, CDR1 is SEHNR and CDR2 is FQNEAQ (reference sequence). This CDR3 has 14 residues. The CDR3 is CASSQTSGGAEQFF. The CDR3 DNA sequence: TGTGCCAGCAGTCAGACTAGCGGGGGGGCTGAGCAGTTCTTC.

The chain carries TRBV5-4 and TRBJ2-5; a possible D gene is TRBD2 (6 bases). This CDR3 is 16 amino acids long. Trimming took off 0 bases at V and 4 bases at J, with 16 bases between the two ends. CDR1 is SGHNT and CDR2 is YYREEE in the germline V gene (reference sequence). The CDR3 spells CASSLAGTGAGETQYF. The CDR3 DNA is TGTGCCAGCAGCTTGGCCGGGACTGGAGCTGGAGAGACCCAGTACTTC.

This clone was seen a few times. The chain carries TRBV24-1 and TRBJ2-4; a weak D match, TRBD2 (6 bases). Germline V CDR1 and CDR2: KGHDR, SFDVKD. V shed 6 bases and J shed 1 base, with 15 bases lying between them. The CDR3 is 16 residues long. CDR3 DNA: TGTGCCACCAGTCACCACACCCGGGGGGCCAAAAACATTCAGTACTTC. Amino acid sequence: CATSHHTRGAKNIQYF.

This clone occurred a few times. The gene calls are TRBV14 and TRBJ1-2, with a tentative D call TRBD1 (6 bases). Trimming left V 2 bases short and J 6 bases short, with 10 bases between. The germline CDR1 and CDR2 sequences are SGHDN and FVKESK. This CDR3 comprises 13 residues. The CDR3: CASSQRGGHGYTF. CDR3 nucleotides: TGTGCCAGCAGCCAACGCGGGGGGCATGGCTACACCTTC.

The chain employs TRBV5-5 and TRBJ1-2, with D hard to call. The V gene's germline CDR1 is SGHKS and CDR2 YYEKEE (reference sequence). The CDR3 totals 15 residues. Between the trimmed V and J ends, which lost 3 bases and 4 bases, there was a span of 16 bases. The CDR3 DNA is TGTGCCAGCAGCTCGGAGGCGCCGGGCCGCTATGGCTACACCTTC. The encoded protein is CASSSEAPGRYGYTF.

This clone was recorded only once. CDR3 protein: CASSSEGWSATNEKLFF. In nucleotides, the CDR3 is TGTGCCAGCAGCTCAGAGGGTTGGTCTGCAACTAATGAAAAACTGTTTTTT. The V call is TRBV7-9, the J call TRBJ1-4, with D hard to call. Per the germline V gene, CDR1 is SEHNR and CDR2 is FQNEAQ (reference sequence). The CDR3 extends over 17 amino acids. Trimming took 4 bases from V and 0 from J, leaving 15 bases between them.

This chain links TRBV5-1 with TRBJ2-1; D not certain. This CDR3 has 14 amino acids. V lost 4 bases, J lost 5 bases, and 13 bases lay in between. Germline V gene lookup returns CDR1 SGHRS and CDR2 YFSETQ. CDR3 region: CASSPRVVDNEQFF. The CDR3 DNA follows: TGCGCCAGCAGCCCTAGAGTCGTTGACAATGAGCAGTTCTTC.

This rearrangement joins TRBV9 to TRBJ2-5; TRBD2 aligns across 8 bases. With 4 bases clipped from V and 4 bases from J, the junction kept 9 bases outside the gene matches. Germline lookup yields CDR1 SGDLS and CDR2 YYNGEE. This CDR3 has 15 residues. The CDR3 DNA sequence: TGTGCCAGCAGCATCATCGGGGGGGCTCCAGAGACCCAGTACTTC. This gives the protein CASSIIGGAPETQYF.

The CDR3 region has the DNA TGTGCCAGTTCGCGGGACAGGGGCCGTAGTGAGCAGTACTTC. Its translation is CASSRDRGRSEQYF. The chain combines TRBV6-1 with TRBJ2-7; 10 bases line up with TRBD1. The germline V gene has CDR1 MNHNS and CDR2 SASEGT. V trimming: 9 bases; J trimming: 7 bases; junction bases outside the gene matches: 12. The length of the CDR3 is 14 residues.

V usage is TRBV18 and J usage is TRBJ2-2, with D possibly TRBD2 on 7 matching bases. The CDR3 runs to 18 residues. Trimming removed 2 bases at V and 0 bases at J, with 16 bases between. Germline V lookup: CDR1 KGHSH, CDR2 LQKENI. In DNA form, the CDR3 reads TGTGCCAGCTCACCAGAGCCCAGGGGAGGGGCGAACACCGGGGAGCTGTTTTTT. Its translation: CASSPEPRGGANTGELFF.

The DNA of the CDR3 is TGTGCCAGCAGCCCCGCGGGGAGGGGCGTAGAGACCCAGTACTTC. Amino acids: CASSPAGRGVETQYF. The gene calls are TRBV3-1 (or the pseudogene TRBV3-2) and TRBJ2-5; TRBD2 matches at 7 bases. Germline V gene data show CDR1 as LGHDT and CDR2 as YNNKEL (reference sequence). The length of the CDR3 is 15 residues. The junction had 9 bases not matched to a gene; V was cut back by 4 bases and J by 4 bases.

This chain links TRBV7-9 with TRBJ1-6, with 7 bases matching TRBD1. Germline CDR1 SEHNR, CDR2 FQNEAQ (reference sequence). The J segment lost 9 bases and the V segment lost 5 bases, leaving 16 bases of the junction unmatched. This CDR3 is 17 amino acids long. The CDR3 protein is CASSRPPRQGVSSPLHF. CDR3 DNA sequence: TGTGCCAGCAGCCGACCACCTCGACAGGGAGTGAGTTCACCCCTCCACTTT.

The chain joins TRBV30 to TRBJ1-5, with no clear D. Germline V gene sequence: CDR1 GTSNPN, CDR2 SVGIG (reference sequence). The CDR3 has 14 residues. The ends were cut back, 1 base at V and 3 bases at J, with 10 bases in the middle. CDR3 nucleotides: TGTGCCTGGAGTGCACCGGGAAACAATCAGCCCCAGCATTTT. Translation gives CAWSAPGNNQPQHF.

The chain has TRBV4-1 and TRBJ1-2, with D unclear. This CDR3 contains 15 residues. With 2 bases removed from V and 4 bases from J, the gap between germline ends came to 14 bases. Germline V gene sequence: CDR1 MGHRA, CDR2 YSYEKL. For the CDR3, the DNA is TGCGCCAGCAGCCAAAGTCCGGCCACGGGCTATGGCTACACCTTC. This codes for CASSQSPATGYGYTF.

This chain joins TRBV28 and TRBJ2-5; 9 bases agree with TRBD2. In germline, CDR1 is MDHEN, CDR2 SYDVKM. The CDR3 is made up of 17 amino acids. With V trimmed by 3 bases and J by 5 bases, 13 bases remained unmatched. The CDR3 DNA is TGTGCCAGCAGTTTTGCCGCGGGGGGGCGGTCGAGGGAGACCCAGTACTTC. Translation: CASSFAAGGRSRETQYF. Complete variable domain (other parts from reference TRBV28 and TRBJ2-5): DVKVTQSSRYLVKRTGEKVFLECVQDMDHENMFWYRQDPGLGLRLIYFSYDVKMKEKGDIPEGYSVSREKKERFSLILESASTNQTSMYLCASSFAAGGRSRETQYFGPGTRLLVL.

This rearrangement joins TRBV27 to TRBJ1-2; unclear D gene. Germline values: CDR1 MNHEY, CDR2 SMNVEV (reference sequence). The CDR3 has 15 residues. V was shortened by 3 bases and J by 5 bases, with 16 bases between the two germline ends. Here the CDR3 reads CASSFVLRYDYGYTF. The CDR3 DNA is TGTGCCAGCAGTTTTGTTCTGAGGTATGATTATGGCTACACCTTC.

The rearrangement joins TRBV20-1 to TRBJ1-6, with 7 bases fitting TRBD1. The V and J ends lost 3 bases and 7 bases, in that order; junction bases with no gene match: 6. The germline CDR1 and CDR2 sequences are DFQATT and SNEGSKA (reference sequence). CDR3 length: 14 amino acids. The CDR3 bases are TGCAGTGCTAGTCGGGACAGAAAAAATTCACCCCTCCACTTT. Translated: CSASRDRKNSPLHF.

This clone has a single count. The chain uses TRBV2 and TRBJ1-5; D might be TRBD1 (6 bases). This CDR3 is built from 14 residues. Germline CDR1 and CDR2: SNHLY and FYNNEI. Trimming removed 3 bases at V and 7 bases at J, with 13 bases between. CDR3 loop: CASSDAGAKQPQHF. The CDR3 DNA reads as TGTGCCAGCAGTGATGCGGGGGCTAAGCAGCCCCAGCATTTT.

The DNA for the CDR3 is TGTGCCAGCAGCCCCGGGACAGGGGTGTACGAGCAGTACTTC. Its protein product is CASSPGTGVYEQYF. This sequence joins TRBV6-5 and TRBJ2-7; 10 bases are shared with TRBD1. V was clipped by 6 bases and J by 4 bases; unmatched bases: 6. The CDR3 is made up of 14 amino acids. CDR1 is MNHEY, CDR2 SVGAGI, per germline.

V and J are TRBV5-4 and TRBJ2-3; 7 bases are shared with TRBD2. V gave up 3 bases and J gave up 5 bases; unmatched junction bases: 12. This CDR3 contains 16 residues. The V gene's germline CDR1 is SGHNT and CDR2 YYREEE (reference sequence). The CDR3 nucleotides are TGTGCCAGCAGCTCCCCGGGGAGGGGTAGGGGAGATACGCAGTATTTT. Translated, it gives CASSSPGRGRGDTQYF.

The chain is built from TRBV2 and TRBJ1-1; 8 bases match TRBD1. The CDR3 runs 13 residues. V dropped 9 bases and J dropped 9; count of bases not matched to a gene: 12. Germline V gene data show CDR1 as SNHLY and CDR2 as FYNNEI. The CDR3: CASDRGWMGKAFF. CDR3 in DNA: TGTGCCAGTGACAGGGGTTGGATGGGAAAAGCTTTCTTT.

The chain uses TRBV2 and TRBJ2-3, with D possibly TRBD1 on 6 matching bases. Germline assignment: CDR1 SNHLY and CDR2 FYNNEI. Trimming removed 4 bases from V and 1 base from J, with 12 bases in between. CDR3 length: 15 amino acids. CDR3 amino acids: CASSVTGFGTDTQYF. DNA for the CDR3: TGTGCCAGCAGTGTAACAGGGTTTGGCACAGATACGCAGTATTTT.

This chain links TRBV11-3 with TRBJ2-7; TRBD2 agrees at 7 bases. From germline, CDR1 is SGHNT and CDR2 YENEEA. J lost 6 bases, V lost 5 bases, and 7 bases had no gene match. The CDR3 has 13 residues. Here the CDR3 reads CASSRDYLTEQYF. CDR3 coding DNA: TGTGCCAGCAGCCGGGACTATTTGACCGAGCAGTACTTC.

This clone was found once. The CDR3 protein is CASSQESGRAYEQYF. Here the CDR3 DNA reads TGTGCCAGCAGCCAAGAGTCGGGAAGGGCCTACGAGCAGTACTTC. This sequence joins TRBV3-1 (or the pseudogene TRBV3-2) and TRBJ2-7; tentatively, D is TRBD2 (5 bases). Trimming took off 0 bases at V and 2 bases at J, with 11 bases between the two ends. Germline V gene lookup returns CDR1 LGHDT and CDR2 YNNKEL (reference sequence). CDR3 length equals 15 residues.